In its sample, the clone carrying this T cell receptor (beta chain) was seen many times. This CDR3 contains 17 residues. The junction had 18 bases not matched to a gene; V was cut back by 6 bases and J by 6 bases. Looked up from germline, CDR1 is SNHLY and CDR2 is FYNNEI. TCRdb redid the calling of the 5' RACE reads with MiXCR, one entry per CDR3 protein. The table lists some 270,000 distinct CDR3 sequences, 15% to 19% of them singletons. This entry comes from a study of T-cell memory formation after mild COVID-19. The specimen sequenced was PBMCs or a T cell subset sorted from them (not recorded which). The genes are TRBV2 and TRBJ2-7; 9 bases map to TRBD2. This clonotype was sampled from an adult woman who had mild COVID-19 (a few samples of this study predate the infection). Cell type and time point are not known. Here the CDR3 DNA reads TGTGCCAGCAGGCGGGCCGGGACTAGCCGGACGACATCCGAGCAGTACTTC. It yields the protein CASRRAGTSRTTSEQYF.